This TCR beta chain appears in the sequencing data of a study of blood T cell repertoires in COVID-19. About the study: In each case, the material was cDNA or gDNA derived from T cells, B-cell-depleted T cells, or PBMCs.

The germline V gene has CDR1 MGHRA and CDR2 YSYEKL. The CDR3 length is 17 residues. Trimming pared 4 bases from V and 0 bases from J, leaving 16 bases between. There are a few counts of this clone. Under the authors' procedure: The assay estimated nucleated cells by amplifying reference gene primers. Assay: immunoSEQ multiplex PCR; the TCRdb copy retains only in-frame clones and omits some. V and J calls and clone size are those listed in that table; D and trimming were worked out from the DNA. Of 200,000 to 250,000 clones in the sample, roughly nine tenths are singletons; the top ten hold 6.2%. Material: peripheral blood. The sequence was collected from a man aged 55 to 70 with acute or convalescent COVID-19. This chain uses TRBV4-1 with TRBJ2-1; D gene unclear. The CDR3 nucleotides read TGCGCCAGCAGCCGCAGAAGTGACACCAACTCCTACAATGAGCAGTTCTTC. It yields the protein CASSRRSDTNSYNEQFF.